The 18 T cell receptor beta chains below come from one sample, sequenced in a study of blood T cell repertoires in COVID-19. Sequenced by immunoSEQ multiplex PCR; TCRdb stores in-frame clones only, minus some. Of about 390,000 clones detected, 85% to 90% appear once; the ten largest clones hold roughly 10%. Sequencing input: PBMCs or T cells enriched from blood (not recorded which). The receptors derive from a woman aged 45-65 years who had recovered from COVID-19.

This clone has just a few counts. V is TRBV24-1 and J is TRBJ2-2; 8 bases align to TRBD2. Germline CDR1 KGHDR, CDR2 SFDVKD. Trimming took 10 bases from V and 8 from J; bases not matched to a gene: 8. This CDR3 has 13 amino acids. The CDR3 here is CATQLAGRGELFF. CDR3 bases: TGTGCCACGCAGCTAGCGGGTCGAGGGGAGCTGTTTTTT.

This chain links TRBV20-1 with TRBJ1-3; the D is unclear. The V and J ends lost 1 base and 4 bases respectively, with 2 bases between them. The CDR3 extends over 11 amino acids. The germline gives CDR1 DFQATT, CDR2 SNEGSKA (reference sequence). CDR3 DNA sequence: TGCAGTGCTAGAGCAGGAAACACCATATATTTT. Its protein is CSARAGNTIYF.

The gene calls are TRBV5-6 and TRBJ2-2; possibly TRBD2 for D (5 bases). Trimming removed 1 base at V and 5 bases at J, with 9 bases between. The length of the CDR3 is 14 residues. Per the germline V gene, CDR1 is SGHDT and CDR2 is YYEEEE. For the CDR3, the DNA is TGTGCCAGCAGCTTGTGGCGGGTGACCGGGGAGCTGTTTTTT. This encodes CASSLWRVTGELFF.

The J gene is TRBJ1-2, the V gene TRBV2; D not certain. The V gene lost 8 bases and the J gene lost 0 bases, with 13 bases spanning the gap. Germline CDR1 SNHLY, CDR2 FYNNEI. The CDR3 is 14 amino acids. For the CDR3, the DNA is TGTGCCAGCCAGAGGGATACAGCTAACTATGGCTACACCTTC. Protein product: CASQRDTANYGYTF.

This sequence joins TRBV2 and TRBJ1-5, with a weak D call TRBD1 (6 bases). V lost 6 bases, J lost 5 bases, and 14 bases lay in between. CDR3 length: 14 residues. From germline, CDR1 is SNHLY and CDR2 FYNNEI. The DNA of the CDR3 is TGTGCCAGCAGCGTAACAGGGTCCGATCAGCCCCAGCATTTT. Amino acid sequence: CASSVTGSDQPQHF.

The V gene is TRBV5-8, the J gene TRBJ1-6, with TRBD1 as a possible D gene (5 bases). V was shortened by 5 bases and J by 10 bases, with 13 bases between the two germline ends. This CDR3 is 13 amino acids long. From germline, CDR1 is SGHTS and CDR2 YDEGEE. In DNA, the CDR3 is TGTGCCAGCAGTACGGACATAAGGTCACCCCTCCACTTT. Translating it yields CASSTDIRSPLHF.

The chain carries TRBV11-2 and TRBJ2-5; no clear D gene. Trimming removed 1 base from V and 1 base from J, with 16 bases in between. The CDR3 loop spans 17 amino acids. Germline V CDR1 and CDR2: SGHAT, FQNNGV. The CDR3 is CASSLGFRGNAQETQYF. As DNA, the CDR3 is TGTGCCAGCAGCTTAGGGTTCAGAGGCAACGCCCAAGAGACCCAGTACTTC.

The rearrangement uses TRBV27 and TRBJ2-3; 10 bases map to TRBD1. With 6 bases clipped from V and 3 bases from J, the junction kept 3 bases outside the gene matches. The CDR3 spans 14 residues. Germline V gene data show CDR1 as MNHEY and CDR2 as SMNVEV (reference sequence). This CDR3 is CASRADRGTDTQYF. CDR3 nucleotide sequence: TGTGCCAGCAGAGCGGACAGGGGGACAGATACGCAGTATTTT.

The chain employs TRBV7-9 and TRBJ2-1; the match to TRBD2 covers 10 bases. The CDR3 runs to 16 residues. V lost 4 bases to trimming and J lost 1 base; unmatched junction nucleotides: 4. CDR1 is SEHNR and CDR2 is FQNEAQ in the germline V gene (reference sequence). Here the CDR3 reads CASSSILAGSYNEQFF. CDR3 nucleotide sequence: TGTGCCAGCAGCTCAATACTAGCGGGGTCCTACAATGAGCAGTTCTTC.

The genes are TRBV6-2 or TRBV6-3 and TRBJ1-6; 9 bases are a match to TRBD1. Germline V gene sequence: CDR1 MNHEY, CDR2 SVGEGT. The J segment lost 7 bases and the V segment lost 4 bases, leaving 17 bases of the junction unmatched. This CDR3 comprises 19 residues. DNA for the CDR3: TGTGCCAGCAGTTCTCTCACAGGGGGCGCCGTGGTTGAGAATTCACCCCTCCACTTT. It codes for CASSSLTGGAVVENSPLHF.

The chain recombines TRBV29-1 with TRBJ1-2; no clear D. CDR3 length: 12 residues. Per germline, CDR1 SQVTM and CDR2 ANQGSEA. Trimming stripped 1 base from V and 3 bases from J, with 6 bases between. Here the CDR3 DNA reads TGCAGCGTTGAAGGGCTGGACTATGGCTACACCTTC. Translating gives CSVEGLDYGYTF.

This clone was observed a handful of times. The rearrangement joins TRBV14 to TRBJ1-1; D is uncertain. The CDR3 consists of 15 residues. The germline CDR1 and CDR2 sequences are SGHDN and FVKESK. V was pared by 3 bases and J by 1 base, with 12 bases between. The CDR3 nucleotides read TGTGCCAGCAGCCAGCAGGCCAATCCGAACACTGAAGCTTTCTTT. Protein product: CASSQQANPNTEAFF.

V is TRBV2 and J is TRBJ2-5; the match to TRBD2 covers 11 bases. V lost 8 bases and J lost 2; bases outside the gene matches: 13. The germline V gene has CDR1 SNHLY and CDR2 FYNNEI. There are 17 residues in the CDR3. The DNA of the CDR3 is TGTGCCAGCTGTAGGAGGGGTAGACTAGCGGGGCAAGAGACCCAGTACTTC. Encoded protein: CASCRRGRLAGQETQYF.

This clone was observed once. The V and J genes are TRBV11-2 and TRBJ2-1, with D maybe TRBD2 (5 bases). Germline-derived CDR1 and CDR2 are SGHAT and FQNNGV. V dropped 4 bases and J dropped 7 bases, with 8 bases sitting between them. The CDR3 runs to 12 residues. CDR3 residues: CASSSGKNEQFF. The CDR3 coding sequence is TGTGCCAGCAGCTCCGGGAAGAATGAGCAGTTCTTC.

The chain recombines TRBV5-1 with TRBJ1-3; perhaps TRBD1 as D (5 bases). V lost 5 bases to trimming and J lost 2 bases, with 8 bases between them. CDR3 length: 13 amino acids. Germline V lookup: CDR1 SGHRS, CDR2 YFSETQ. DNA of the CDR3: TGCGCCAGCAGAGGGGATGCTGGAAACACCATATATTTT. Encoded protein: CASRGDAGNTIYF. Combining the CDR3 with reference TRBV5-1 and TRBJ1-3 gives the whole variable domain KAGVTQTPRYLIKTRGQQVTLSCSPISGHRSVSWYQQTPGQGLQFLFEYFSETQRNKGNFPGRFSGRQFSNSRSEMNVSTLELGDSALYLCASRGDAGNTIYFGEGSWLTVV.

The V gene is TRBV19, the J gene TRBJ1-4; D remains unclear. The V gene's germline CDR1 is LNHDA and CDR2 SQIVND (reference sequence). V was shortened by 7 bases and J by 7 bases, with 13 bases between the two germline ends. CDR3 length: 13 residues. DNA for the CDR3: TGTGCCAGTAAGGCGGAGGTGGGTGAAAAACTGTTTTTT. This translates into CASKAEVGEKLFF. The full variable domain, in which reference TRBV19 and TRBJ1-4 provide the parts outside the CDR3, is DGGITQSPKYLFRKEGQNVTLSCEQNLNHDAMYWYRQDPGQGLRLIYYSQIVNDFQKGDIAEGYSVSREKKESFPLTVTSAQKNPTAFYLCASKAEVGEKLFFGSGTQLSVL.

CDR3 loop: CASSSRQGGPGELFF. The CDR3, as DNA: TGTGCCAGCAGTTCCAGACAGGGCGGACCCGGGGAGCTGTTTTTT. The rearrangement joins TRBV27 to TRBJ2-2; 7 nucleotides agree with TRBD1. The length of the CDR3 is 15 residues. V lost 4 bases to trimming and J lost 6 bases; unmatched junction nucleotides: 8. Germline CDR1 reads MNHEY; CDR2 reads SMNVEV (reference sequence).

Comment on this clone: The same CDR3 arises from other DNA sequences in this sample as well. This chain joins TRBV15 and TRBJ2-7; 7 nucleotides agree with TRBD1. J lost 4 bases, V lost 0 bases, and 0 bases had no gene match. CDR1 and CDR2 from the germline V gene are LNHNV and YYDKDF (reference sequence). The CDR3 totals 13 residues. The CDR3 protein is CATSRDRGYEQYF. CDR3 nucleotide sequence: TGTGCCACCAGCAGAGACAGGGGGTACGAGCAGTACTTC.